A selection of T cell receptor beta chains follows, all from one sample in a study of identical twins. TCRdb reprocessed the 5' RACE reads with MiXCR, giving one entry per CDR3 protein. The data show some 570,000 distinct CDR3 sequences, about 22% seen once. The sample also formed part of further work on yellow fever vaccine responses in identical twins.

Sequenced sample: CD4+ T cells sorted from blood. The receptors derive from a woman aged 18-29 years in good health. Both conserved end residues are part of each CDR3. Each record gives: clone size, V gene, J gene, D gene, CDR3 DNA, CDR3 protein. D genes are given only for firm matches. A clone size is listed for some rows: how often the clone was seen (once, few, many), or a class if it is expanded.

clone size: few; V gene: TRBV6-2/TRBV6-3; J gene: TRBJ1-6; D gene: .; CDR3 DNA: TGTGCCAGCAGTTACTCGTTTTCACCCCTCCACTTT; CDR3 protein: CASSYSFSPLHF
clone size: .; V gene: TRBV7-9; J gene: TRBJ2-1; D gene: TRBD2; CDR3 DNA: TGTGCCAGCAGCTTAGGCGGGACTAGCGGGAGGATCGAGCAGTTCTTC; CDR3 protein: CASSLGGTSGRIEQFF
clone size: few; V gene: TRBV2; J gene: TRBJ2-1; D gene: .; CDR3 DNA: TGTGCCAGCGCGGCATACAATGAGCAGTTCTTC; CDR3 protein: CASAAYNEQFF
clone size: .; V gene: TRBV5-5; J gene: TRBJ2-2; D gene: TRBD2; CDR3 DNA: TGTGCCAGCACCCCCCGCCCAAGCGGGGAGAACACCGGGGAGCTGTTTTTT; CDR3 protein: CASTPRPSGENTGELFF
clone size: .; V gene: TRBV28; J gene: TRBJ2-5; D gene: .; CDR3 DNA: TGTGCCACCCAAGACGAGACCCAGTACTTC; CDR3 protein: CATQDETQYF
clone size: once; V gene: TRBV12-3/TRBV12-4; J gene: TRBJ1-2; D gene: .; CDR3 DNA: TGTGCCAGCAGTTGGACAGTCTTCAACTATGGCTACACCTTC; CDR3 protein: CASSWTVFNYGYTF
clone size: few; V gene: TRBV6-1; J gene: TRBJ2-2; D gene: .; CDR3 DNA: TGTGCCAGCAGCCCCCCCCGGTACGCGAACACCGGGGAGCTGTTTTTT; CDR3 protein: CASSPPRYANTGELFF
clone size: .; V gene: TRBV28; J gene: TRBJ2-5; D gene: .; CDR3 DNA: TGTGCCAGCAGTGGGGGGGCCCTGGGGGATCAGACCCAGTACTTC; CDR3 protein: CASSGGALGDQTQYF
clone size: few; V gene: TRBV15; J gene: TRBJ2-1; D gene: .; CDR3 DNA: TGTGCCACCAGCAGGGGGCCGTTCTTCGGCCTGACAGCCTACAATGAGCAGTTCTTC; CDR3 protein: CATSRGPFFGLTAYNEQFF
clone size: .; V gene: TRBV5-6; J gene: TRBJ1-1; D gene: .; CDR3 DNA: TGTGCCAGCAGCTTGGTAGGTGTGGGAGCTTTCTTT; CDR3 protein: CASSLVGVGAFF
clone size: few; V gene: TRBV10-3; J gene: TRBJ2-3; D gene: TRBD2; CDR3 DNA: TGTGCCATCAGTGACCCTCAGCGGGGGGGGTTAGATACGCAGTATTTT; CDR3 protein: CAISDPQRGGLDTQYF
clone size: .; V gene: TRBV2; J gene: TRBJ2-3; D gene: TRBD2; CDR3 DNA: TGTGCCAGCAGCGACGGGACTAGCGGAAACACAGATACGCAGTATTTT; CDR3 protein: CASSDGTSGNTDTQYF
clone size: .; V gene: TRBV11-3; J gene: TRBJ2-1; D gene: .; CDR3 DNA: TGTGCCAGCAGCTTCATGGGCTCCTACAATGAGCAGTTCTTC; CDR3 protein: CASSFMGSYNEQFF
clone size: .; V gene: TRBV5-1; J gene: TRBJ2-3; D gene: .; CDR3 DNA: TGCGCCAGCAGCTTGCTGGGGGAATCAGGGGCAGATACGCAGTATTTT; CDR3 protein: CASSLLGESGADTQYF
clone size: few; V gene: TRBV7-2; J gene: TRBJ2-6; D gene: .; CDR3 DNA: TGTGCCAGCAGGACAGGACGGTCCCGGGGGGCCAACGTCCTGACTTTC; CDR3 protein: CASRTGRSRGANVLTF
clone size: few; V gene: TRBV10-3; J gene: TRBJ2-3; D gene: TRBD2; CDR3 DNA: TGTGCCATCAGATACGGACTAGCGGTTAGCACAGATACGCAGTATTTT; CDR3 protein: CAIRYGLAVSTDTQYF
clone size: .; V gene: TRBV28; J gene: TRBJ2-3; D gene: TRBD1; CDR3 DNA: TGTGCCAGCAGTTTAGGACAGGCCTCAGATACGCAGTATTTT; CDR3 protein: CASSLGQASDTQYF
clone size: .; V gene: TRBV9; J gene: TRBJ2-1; D gene: TRBD1; CDR3 DNA: TGTGCCAGCAGCGTAACCGGGACAGGGGACTACAATGAGCAGTTCTTC; CDR3 protein: CASSVTGTGDYNEQFF
clone size: few; V gene: TRBV12-3/TRBV12-4; J gene: TRBJ2-4; D gene: TRBD2; CDR3 DNA: TGTGCCAGCACCCCCGGGGGGGCTGGGATAACCAAAAACATTCAGTACTTC; CDR3 protein: CASTPGGAGITKNIQYF
clone size: .; V gene: TRBV12-3/TRBV12-4; J gene: TRBJ2-5; D gene: TRBD2; CDR3 DNA: TGTGCCAGCAGTTCGTCTAGCGGGGGGGTGTACCAAGAGACCCAGTACTTC; CDR3 protein: CASSSSSGGVYQETQYF
clone size: few; V gene: TRBV20-1; J gene: TRBJ1-1; D gene: .; CDR3 DNA: TGCAGTGCTAGAGGGTCCGGGAACTTGAAGACTGAAGCTTTCTTT; CDR3 protein: CSARGSGNLKTEAFF
clone size: .; V gene: TRBV10-3; J gene: TRBJ2-1; D gene: TRBD2; CDR3 DNA: TGTGCCATCAAATCCAAGCGGGAGGACCGCTACAATGAGCAGTTCTTC; CDR3 protein: CAIKSKREDRYNEQFF
clone size: .; V gene: TRBV2; J gene: TRBJ2-1; D gene: TRBD2; CDR3 DNA: TGTGCCAGCAGGGTAGCGGGATTAAACGATGAGCAGTTCTTC; CDR3 protein: CASRVAGLNDEQFF
clone size: .; V gene: TRBV12-3/TRBV12-4; J gene: TRBJ2-5; D gene: TRBD2; CDR3 DNA: TGTGCCAGCAGGCAACTAGCGGGAGGATCTGGAGAGACCCAGTACTTC; CDR3 protein: CASRQLAGGSGETQYF
clone size: few; V gene: TRBV29-1; J gene: TRBJ1-1; D gene: .; CDR3 DNA: TGCAGCGTTAACCCGAACACTGAAGCTTTCTTT; CDR3 protein: CSVNPNTEAFF
clone size: few; V gene: TRBV12-3/TRBV12-4; J gene: TRBJ2-1; D gene: TRBD2; CDR3 DNA: TGTGCCAGCACCCTTCTATCCGGGACTAGCGGGAGATTGGCCTACAATGAGCAGTTCTTC; CDR3 protein: CASTLLSGTSGRLAYNEQFF
clone size: .; V gene: TRBV29-1; J gene: TRBJ2-7; D gene: .; CDR3 DNA: TGCAGCGTTGGGGGTAGCCGTTACGAGCAGTACTTC; CDR3 protein: CSVGGSRYEQYF
clone size: many; V gene: TRBV5-1; J gene: TRBJ1-1; D gene: .; CDR3 DNA: TGCGCCAGCAGCTTAACGGGATCCTTGAACACTGAAGCTTTCTTT; CDR3 protein: CASSLTGSLNTEAFF
clone size: .; V gene: TRBV4-1; J gene: TRBJ2-1; D gene: .; CDR3 DNA: TGCGCCAGCAGCCAATCACCGGTCCCCACCTACAATGAGCAGTTCTTC; CDR3 protein: CASSQSPVPTYNEQFF
clone size: few; V gene: TRBV24-1; J gene: TRBJ2-1; D gene: .; CDR3 DNA: TGTGCCACCAGTGAACCGCCCTCAAGGGTGCAGTTCTTC; CDR3 protein: CATSEPPSRVQFF
clone size: .; V gene: TRBV7-9; J gene: TRBJ2-4; D gene: .; CDR3 DNA: TGTGCCAGCAGCTCGGTAGAGGTCAAAAACATTCAGTACTTC; CDR3 protein: CASSSVEVKNIQYF
clone size: few; V gene: TRBV5-1; J gene: TRBJ2-2; D gene: TRBD1; CDR3 DNA: TGCGCCAGCAGAGCACCGGGACAGGGAACCGGGGAGCTGTTTTTT; CDR3 protein: CASRAPGQGTGELFF
clone size: .; V gene: TRBV29-1; J gene: TRBJ1-1; D gene: TRBD1; CDR3 DNA: TGCAGCGTTGCCCCGGACAGGCTTGATGAAGCTTTCTTT; CDR3 protein: CSVAPDRLDEAFF
clone size: .; V gene: TRBV7-2; J gene: TRBJ2-7; D gene: TRBD1; CDR3 DNA: TGTGCCAGCAGCTCCCCCCGGACAGGGGGCGCCGAGCAGTACTTC; CDR3 protein: CASSSPRTGGAEQYF
clone size: few; V gene: TRBV3-1; J gene: TRBJ1-6; D gene: TRBD1; CDR3 DNA: TGTGCCAGCAGCCAACAGGGGGTTTCCTATAATTCACCCCTCCACTTT; CDR3 protein: CASSQQGVSYNSPLHF
clone size: .; V gene: TRBV12-3/TRBV12-4; J gene: TRBJ2-5; D gene: TRBD1; CDR3 DNA: TGTGCCAGCAGTTTAAGGAGTGAGGGGGCCGATCCCCTCCACTTC; CDR3 protein: CASSLRSEGADPLHF
clone size: .; V gene: TRBV19; J gene: TRBJ2-7; D gene: TRBD2; CDR3 DNA: TGTGCCAGTAGTAAATTAGCGGGAGTGGCTTACGAGCAGTACTTC; CDR3 protein: CASSKLAGVAYEQYF
clone size: .; V gene: TRBV10-3; J gene: TRBJ2-7; D gene: TRBD2; CDR3 DNA: TGTGCCATCAGTGATTATCTAGCGGGTACTCTGGACTTC; CDR3 protein: CAISDYLAGTLDF
clone size: few; V gene: TRBV5-1; J gene: TRBJ1-2; D gene: TRBD1; CDR3 DNA: TGCGCCAGCAGCTTATTGCCGGGACAGAGCTATGGCTACACCTTC; CDR3 protein: CASSLLPGQSYGYTF
clone size: .; V gene: TRBV4-1; J gene: TRBJ2-2; D gene: .; CDR3 DNA: TGCGCCAGCAGCCAAGATTCGGGGATCGGGGAGCTGTTTTTT; CDR3 protein: CASSQDSGIGELFF
clone size: .; V gene: TRBV5-1; J gene: TRBJ2-1; D gene: .; CDR3 DNA: TGCGCCAGCAGCTCCCAGGGGGGCAATGAGCAGTTCTTC; CDR3 protein: CASSSQGGNEQFF
clone size: .; V gene: TRBV10-3; J gene: TRBJ2-7; D gene: .; CDR3 DNA: TGTGCCATCAGTTTCCTGTCGGACGGGTACTACGAGCAGTACTTC; CDR3 protein: CAISFLSDGYYEQYF
clone size: few; V gene: TRBV7-9; J gene: TRBJ1-4; D gene: .; CDR3 DNA: TGTGCCAGCAGTCCCCTCCCGGTTACAACTAATGAAAAACTGTTTTTT; CDR3 protein: CASSPLPVTTNEKLFF
clone size: many; V gene: TRBV18; J gene: TRBJ2-7; D gene: TRBD1; CDR3 DNA: TGTGCCAGCTCACCCTCCGGGACAGGGGGCTACGAGCAGTACTTC; CDR3 protein: CASSPSGTGGYEQYF
clone size: .; V gene: TRBV12-3/TRBV12-4; J gene: TRBJ2-1; D gene: .; CDR3 DNA: TGTGCCAGCAGTAAACTAGCTGAGCAGTTCTTC; CDR3 protein: CASSKLAEQFF
clone size: few; V gene: TRBV21-1; J gene: TRBJ2-3; D gene: .; CDR3 DNA: TGTGCCAGCAGCATTGGAGCCACAGATACGCAGTATTTT; CDR3 protein: CASSIGATDTQYF
clone size: .; V gene: TRBV5-1; J gene: TRBJ2-3; D gene: TRBD2; CDR3 DNA: TGCGCCAGCAGCTGGATTGCTAGCGGTCAGGATACGCAGTATTTT; CDR3 protein: CASSWIASGQDTQYF
clone size: many; V gene: TRBV7-8; J gene: TRBJ2-1; D gene: TRBD2; CDR3 DNA: TGTGCCAGCAGCCCTCTATCGGGAGGGCCGAATTACAATGAGCAGTTCTTC; CDR3 protein: CASSPLSGGPNYNEQFF
clone size: .; V gene: TRBV20-1; J gene: TRBJ2-1; D gene: TRBD2; CDR3 DNA: TGCAGTGCTAGAGATGGGGGGGTCAATGAGCAGTTCTTC; CDR3 protein: CSARDGGVNEQFF
clone size: many; V gene: TRBV29-1; J gene: TRBJ2-1; D gene: TRBD2; CDR3 DNA: TGCAGCGTCCTTTCGGGACTAGCGGGAGTTGGCAATGAGCAGTTCTTC; CDR3 protein: CSVLSGLAGVGNEQFF
clone size: .; V gene: TRBV20-1; J gene: TRBJ1-5; D gene: .; CDR3 DNA: TGCAGTGCAAAAGACAGCCTCAATCAGCCCCAGCATTTT; CDR3 protein: CSAKDSLNQPQHF
clone size: many; V gene: TRBV9; J gene: TRBJ2-1; D gene: .; CDR3 DNA: TGTGCCAGCAGCGTAGCGGGACACGGAGGCTACAATGAGCAGTTCTTC; CDR3 protein: CASSVAGHGGYNEQFF
clone size: .; V gene: TRBV20-1; J gene: TRBJ2-3; D gene: .; CDR3 DNA: TGCAGTGCTGGAAGAGGTTCCACAGATACGCAGTATTTT; CDR3 protein: CSAGRGSTDTQYF
clone size: .; V gene: TRBV5-1; J gene: TRBJ2-7; D gene: .; CDR3 DNA: TGCGCCAGCAGCTGGACAACCGGGACAAGCTACGAGCAGTACTTC; CDR3 protein: CASSWTTGTSYEQYF
clone size: .; V gene: TRBV10-3; J gene: TRBJ2-3; D gene: .; CDR3 DNA: TGTGCCATCGGATTGGCAGCAACTAGCACAGATACGCAGTATTTT; CDR3 protein: CAIGLAATSTDTQYF
clone size: .; V gene: TRBV10-2; J gene: TRBJ2-4; D gene: .; CDR3 DNA: TGCGCCAGCATACCCTCCGGGACAGCCAAAAACATTCAGTACTTC; CDR3 protein: CASIPSGTAKNIQYF
clone size: many; V gene: TRBV5-1; J gene: TRBJ2-1; D gene: .; CDR3 DNA: TGCGCCAGCAGCTTGGTTTCTAGCGATTACAATGAGCAGTTCTTC; CDR3 protein: CASSLVSSDYNEQFF
clone size: few; V gene: TRBV2; J gene: TRBJ2-2; D gene: TRBD2; CDR3 DNA: TGTGCCAGCAGTGTAAGGACTAGCGGGAGGACAAACACCGGGGAGCTGTTTTTT; CDR3 protein: CASSVRTSGRTNTGELFF
clone size: few; V gene: TRBV5-1; J gene: TRBJ2-1; D gene: .; CDR3 DNA: TGCGCCAGCAGCTTGGCTACAGGGAGATCGTTCTTC; CDR3 protein: CASSLATGRSFF
clone size: .; V gene: TRBV9; J gene: TRBJ1-2; D gene: TRBD1; CDR3 DNA: TGTGCCAGCAGCGTATTTGCGGGACAGGGGGCGGACTATGGCTACACCTTC; CDR3 protein: CASSVFAGQGADYGYTF